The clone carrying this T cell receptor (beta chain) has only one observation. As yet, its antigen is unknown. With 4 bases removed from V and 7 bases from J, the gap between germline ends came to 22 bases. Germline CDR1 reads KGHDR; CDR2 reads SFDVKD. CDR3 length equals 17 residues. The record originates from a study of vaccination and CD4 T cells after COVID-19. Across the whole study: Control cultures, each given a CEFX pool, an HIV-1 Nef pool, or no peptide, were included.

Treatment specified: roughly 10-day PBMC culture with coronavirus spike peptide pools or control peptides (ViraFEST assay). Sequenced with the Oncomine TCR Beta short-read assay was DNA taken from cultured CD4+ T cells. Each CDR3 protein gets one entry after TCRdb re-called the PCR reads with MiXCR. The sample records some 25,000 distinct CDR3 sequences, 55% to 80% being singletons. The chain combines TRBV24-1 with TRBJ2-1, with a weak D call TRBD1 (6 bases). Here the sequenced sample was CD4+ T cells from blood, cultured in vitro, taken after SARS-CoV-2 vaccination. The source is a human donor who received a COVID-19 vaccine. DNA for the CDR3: TGTGCCACCAGTGACACCTACAGGGATGCGGGCCGGAATGAGCAGTTCTTC. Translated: CATSDTYRDAGRNEQFF.